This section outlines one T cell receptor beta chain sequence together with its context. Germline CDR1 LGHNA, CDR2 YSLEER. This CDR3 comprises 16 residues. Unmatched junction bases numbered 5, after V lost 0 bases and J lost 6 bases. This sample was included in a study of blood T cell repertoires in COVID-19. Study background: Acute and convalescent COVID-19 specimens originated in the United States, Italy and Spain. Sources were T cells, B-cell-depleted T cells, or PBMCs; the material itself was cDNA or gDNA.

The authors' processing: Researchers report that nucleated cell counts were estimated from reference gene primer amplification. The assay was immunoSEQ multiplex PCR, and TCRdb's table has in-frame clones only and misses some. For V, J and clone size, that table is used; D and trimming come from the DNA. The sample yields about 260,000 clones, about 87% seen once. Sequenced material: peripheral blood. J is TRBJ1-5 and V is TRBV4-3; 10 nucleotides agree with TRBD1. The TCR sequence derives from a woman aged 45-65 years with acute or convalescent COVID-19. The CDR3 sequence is CASSQDRTGGVQPQHF. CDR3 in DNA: TGCGCCAGCAGCCAAGATAGGACAGGGGGGGTTCAGCCCCAGCATTTT.